A selection of T cell receptor beta chains follows, all from one sample in a study of T cells in localized non-small cell lung cancer. Generated by immunoSEQ multiplex PCR, the TCRdb table keeps only in-frame clones and is missing some. The sample consists of under 35,000 clones, about 91% of them appearing once. The specimen comprised peripheral blood, sampled before any cancer treatment. These receptors all stem from a female donor older than 55 with stage I lung adenocarcinoma. CDR3s include the opening cysteine and the closing phenylalanine or tryptophan. A D gene is named only where the DNA matches it firmly. Clone sizes are given selectively: once, few, many, or a class where the clone is expanded.

>-|15|-|TRBV11-1|TRBJ2-7
CASSPRVGGIYEQYF
TGTGCCAGCAGCCCCCGTGTAGGGGGAATCTACGAGCAGTACTTC
>-|14|-|TRBV2|TRBJ1-1
CASRYDTMDTEAFF
TGTGCCAGCAGATACGACACGATGGACACTGAAGCTTTCTTT
>-|14|-|TRBV25-1|TRBJ2-1
CASSARSSYDEQFF
TGTGCCAGCAGTGCCAGATCTAGCTACGATGAGCAGTTCTTC
>-|16|-|TRBV5-8|TRBJ1-5
CASSLSGAGTNQPQHF
TGTGCCAGCAGCTTGTCTGGGGCCGGAACGAATCAGCCCCAGCATTTT
>-|15|-|TRBV12-5|TRBJ2-7
CASGTTGRTTNEQYF
TGTGCTAGTGGTACTACCGGACGGACGACGAACGAGCAGTACTTC
>TRBD2|16|-|TRBV5-1|TRBJ2-5
CASSPRGGSGQETQYF
TGCGCCAGCAGCCCCAGAGGAGGTAGCGGGCAAGAGACCCAGTACTTC
>-|15|once|TRBV2|TRBJ2-3
CASGPDGASTDTQYF
TGTGCCAGCGGACCCGACGGTGCTAGCACAGATACGCAGTATTTT
>-|13|-|TRBV6-1|TRBJ2-1
CASSDRDDNEQFF
TGTGCCAGCAGTGACAGGGACGACAATGAGCAGTTCTTC
>-|17|-|TRBV7-9|TRBJ2-2
CASSRDRVRRGTGELFF
TGTGCCAGCAGCAGAGACAGGGTTCGGCGGGGCACCGGGGAGCTGTTTTTT
>-|12|once|TRBV5-4|TRBJ2-1
CASSLGPNEQFF
TGTGCCAGCAGCTTGGGTCCTAATGAGCAGTTCTTC
>TRBD2|14|-|TRBV19|TRBJ2-5
CASSRRGGLETQYF
TGTGCCAGTAGTAGGCGGGGGGGCTTAGAGACCCAGTACTTC
>TRBD1|16|-|TRBV5-1|TRBJ1-1
CASSFDTGGLNTEAFF
TGCGCCAGCAGCTTCGATACAGGGGGCTTGAACACTGAAGCTTTCTTT
>-|12|-|TRBV5-6|TRBJ1-5
CASSLRDQPQHF
TGTGCCAGCAGCTTGCGGGATCAGCCCCAGCATTTT
>-|13|-|TRBV7-9|TRBJ1-1
CASSHGRSTEAFF
TGTGCCAGCAGCCACGGACGGAGCACTGAAGCTTTCTTT
>TRBD1|12|-|TRBV19|TRBJ1-1
CASSTTGQIAFF
TGTGCCAGTAGCACCACGGGACAGATAGCTTTCTTT
>TRBD1|15|-|TRBV7-6|TRBJ1-1
CASSKQGQGRTEAFF
TGTGCCAGCAGCAAACAGGGACAGGGGCGAACTGAAGCTTTCTTT
>-|14|-|TRBV14|TRBJ1-5
CASSQGNSNQPQHF
TGTGCCAGCAGCCAAGGGAATAGCAATCAGCCCCAGCATTTT
>TRBD1|13|-|TRBV28|TRBJ1-2
CASRGDRMNGYTF
TGTGCCAGCAGGGGGGACAGGATGAATGGCTACACCTTC
>-|12|-|TRBV19|TRBJ1-2
CATAPRAYGYTF
TGTGCCACCGCCCCACGGGCCTATGGCTACACCTTC
>TRBD1|17|-|TRBV7-3|TRBJ2-6
CASSWPGTGSGANVLTF
TGTGCCAGCAGCTGGCCAGGGACAGGGAGTGGGGCCAACGTCCTGACTTTC
>-|16|-|TRBV5-1|TRBJ1-1
CASSLQGGGRDTEAFF
TGCGCCAGCAGCTTACAGGGTGGAGGGAGGGACACTGAAGCTTTCTTT
>TRBD1|15|once|TRBV19|TRBJ1-2
CASSPITTTGRGYTF
TGTGCCAGTAGTCCGATTACTACGACAGGGAGAGGCTACACCTTC
>-|14|-|TRBV5-4|TRBJ1-3
CASSFYSSGNTIYF
TGTGCCAGCAGCTTCTATAGCTCTGGAAACACCATATATTTT
>-|13|-|TRBV19|TRBJ1-2
CASSIRSSYGYTF
TGTGCCAGTAGTATTCGAAGTAGCTATGGCTACACCTTC
>-|12|-|TRBV19|TRBJ2-2
CASNYIPGELFF
TGTGCCAGTAATTACATTCCCGGGGAGCTGTTTTTT